Below are 28 T cell receptor beta chains sequenced from a single sample in a study of shared clonotypes between healthy human individuals (dated by TCRdb to the early 2020s). Library creation used the immunoSEQ multiplex PCR assay. Sourced from immuneACCESS, this table was stored by TCRdb with only in-frame sequences that have V and J called. A share of the clones is absent; for the studies checked, an unresolved V gene accounts for under half, and the remainder has no known explanation. This sample has millions of clones in its table, and 95% of those were observed once. The ten largest clones take up roughly 0.13% of the sample. Source material: naive CD4+ T cells sorted from blood. The intended sense of this specimen's cell subset or site label: CD45RA+ positively selected. Receptors originate from a man between 18 and 29 years old in good health.

This clone showed up just once. This chain joins TRBV28 and TRBJ1-5; D unresolved. CDR3 length: 16 residues. Trimming shortened V by 5 bases and J by 3 bases, and 17 bases separated the two germline ends. Per germline, CDR1 MDHEN and CDR2 SYDVKM. CDR3 in DNA: TGTGCCAGCAGTAGACTCGGGGATTGGATCAATCAGCCCCAGCATTTT. The encoded protein is CASSRLGDWINQPQHF.

The J gene is TRBJ2-3, the V gene TRBV5-1, with D possibly TRBD2 on 6 matching bases. V shed 0 bases and J shed 0 bases, with 14 bases lying between them. The CDR3 contains 17 residues. Germline CDR1 SGHRS, CDR2 YFSETQ. This chain's CDR3 is CASSLAPGLESTDTQYF. CDR3 sequence (DNA): TGCGCCAGCAGCTTGGCCCCGGGACTCGAAAGCACAGATACGCAGTATTTT.

This clone was seen once. This sequence joins TRBV5-4 and TRBJ1-6, with no clear D. Germline CDR1 SGHNT, CDR2 YYREEE (reference sequence). The CDR3 consists of 13 residues. V dropped 5 bases and J dropped 5 bases, with 8 bases sitting between them. As DNA, the CDR3 is TGTGCCAGCAGGATGGGGAATAATTCACCCCTCCACTTT. Translating it yields CASRMGNNSPLHF. The full variable domain, completed using reference TRBV5-4 and TRBJ1-6, is ETGVTQSPTHLIKTRGQQVTLRCSSQSGHNTVSWYQQALGQGPQFIFQYYREEENGRGNFPPRFSGLQFPNYSSELNVNALELDDSALYLCASRMGNNSPLHFGNGTRLTVT.

J is TRBJ2-5 and V is TRBV11-2; no clear D gene. V dropped 1 base and J dropped 1 base, with 16 bases sitting between them. The V gene's germline CDR1 is SGHAT and CDR2 FQNNGV. The CDR3 length is 17 residues. The CDR3 protein is CASSLARRGPVQETQYF. CDR3 nucleotides: TGTGCCAGCAGCTTAGCTCGGCGTGGACCTGTCCAAGAGACCCAGTACTTC.

DNA of the CDR3: TGTGCCATCAGGGAAGTCAATGAGCAGTTCTTC. The encoded protein is CAIREVNEQFF. The V call is TRBV10-3, the J call TRBJ2-1; D is unclear. The CDR3 covers 11 residues. Germline CDR1 reads ENHRY; CDR2 reads SYGVKD. V was trimmed by 6 bases and J by 6 bases, leaving 6 bases between them.

V and J are TRBV25-1 and TRBJ2-3, with D perhaps matching TRBD1 (5 bases). This CDR3 region has 13 residues. V was trimmed by 8 bases and J by 3 bases, leaving 12 bases between them. Germline V CDR1 and CDR2: MGHDK, SYGVNS. CDR3 nucleotides: TGTGCCAGCGCAAGGGGTATTACAGATACGCAGTATTTT. It codes for CASARGITDTQYF.

Concerning this clone: Other DNA sequences in the sample encode the same CDR3. The chain is built from TRBV5-1 and TRBJ1-5; no firm D call. The germline gives CDR1 SGHRS, CDR2 YFSETQ. The CDR3 runs to 15 residues. V was cut by 0 bases and J by 1 base, with 8 bases left in between. DNA for the CDR3: TGCGCCAGCAGCTTGGAAGGATCCAGCAATCAGCCCCAGCATTTT. The encoded protein is CASSLEGSSNQPQHF.

The rearrangement uses TRBV25-1 and TRBJ1-2; 7 bases are a match to TRBD1. The V segment lost 0 bases and the J segment 0 bases; nucleotides outside the gene matches: 7. This CDR3 is 17 amino acids long. The V gene's germline CDR1 is MGHDK and CDR2 SYGVNS. CDR3 DNA sequence: TGTGCCAGCAGTGAATATTTTGGCCAGGGGGCTAACTATGGCTACACCTTC. Protein product: CASSEYFGQGANYGYTF.

The V gene is TRBV30, the J gene TRBJ1-1, with D unclear. The CDR3 sequence is 14 residues long. From germline, CDR1 is GTSNPN and CDR2 SVGIG (reference sequence). V shed 1 base and J shed 2 bases, with 11 bases lying between them. DNA of the CDR3: TGTGCCTGGAGTGAGGACCTGGGTAACACTGAAGCTTTCTTT. Translating gives CAWSEDLGNTEAFF.

The chain combines TRBV5-1 with TRBJ2-2; tentative D call: TRBD2 (5 bases). This CDR3 is built from 16 residues. Germline CDR1 is SGHRS and CDR2 is YFSETQ. Trimming removed 2 bases at V and 5 bases at J, with 16 bases between. CDR3 sequence (DNA): TGCGCCAGCAGCTTTAGTCTCGGGGAACGAACCGGGGAGCTGTTTTTT. This codes for CASSFSLGERTGELFF.

Comment on this clone: At the DNA level, this CDR3 is encoded by other sequences in the same sample as well. The chain carries TRBV2 and TRBJ1-2; D remains ambiguous. The CDR3 is 12 residues long. The V gene lost 7 bases and the J gene lost 2 bases, with 8 bases spanning the gap. Germline V CDR1 and CDR2: SNHLY, FYNNEI. CDR3 DNA sequence: TGTGCCAGCACGGCGACGAACTATGGCTACACCTTC. It translates to CASTATNYGYTF.

The chain employs TRBV6-1 and TRBJ1-6; D perhaps matches TRBD1 (6 bases). CDR3 length equals 19 residues. Germline CDR1 and CDR2: MNHNS and SASEGT. V was trimmed by 2 bases and J by 0 bases, leaving 17 bases between them. As DNA, the CDR3 is TGTGCCAGCAGTGAAAAGGGACACCAGTATAGCTCCTATAATTCACCCCTCCACTTT. It specifies CASSEKGHQYSSYNSPLHF.

This chain joins TRBV28 and TRBJ1-4, with TRBD1 matching over 8 bases. The J segment lost 4 bases and the V segment lost 5 bases, leaving 6 bases of the junction unmatched. CDR3 length: 15 amino acids. Germline CDR1 MDHEN, CDR2 SYDVKM. The CDR3 is CASSPPDRVNEKLFF. CDR3 bases: TGTGCCAGCAGTCCACCGGACAGGGTTAATGAAAAACTGTTTTTT.

The rearrangement joins TRBV6-6 to TRBJ2-1; perhaps TRBD2 as D (7 bases). Germline V gene data show CDR1 as MNHNY and CDR2 as SVGAGI (reference sequence). Trimming removed 7 bases from V and 7 bases from J, with 14 bases in between. The CDR3 runs to 13 residues. CDR3 sequence (DNA): TGTGCCAGCACCGTCAGCGGGACAAATGAGCAGTTCTTC. Translation gives CASTVSGTNEQFF.

The chain uses TRBV5-1 and TRBJ1-4; D gene uncertain. This CDR3 is 14 amino acids long. Per the germline V gene, CDR1 is SGHRS and CDR2 is YFSETQ. V shed 4 bases and J shed 4 bases, with 11 bases lying between them. DNA for the CDR3: TGCGCCAGCAGCCCCTACCCGGATAATGAAAAACTGTTTTTT. It encodes CASSPYPDNEKLFF.

The CDR3 sequence is CASTLEGNYGYTF. The CDR3, as DNA: TGTGCCAGCACCCTAGAGGGAAACTATGGCTACACCTTC. The chain combines TRBV6-6 with TRBJ1-2; D is unresolved. V lost 7 bases to trimming and J lost 2 bases, with 11 bases between them. The CDR3 has 13 amino acids. CDR1 and CDR2 from the germline V gene are MNHNY and SVGAGI (reference sequence).

The V gene is TRBV9, the J gene TRBJ2-7; TRBD2 agrees at 7 bases. With 4 bases clipped from V and 1 base from J, the junction kept 11 bases outside the gene matches. The CDR3 extends over 16 amino acids. Germline lookup yields CDR1 SGDLS and CDR2 YYNGEE. The DNA for the CDR3 is TGTGCCAGCAGCCCCGCCCAGGGAGGGAGTTCCTACGAGCAGTACTTC. Its protein is CASSPAQGGSSYEQYF.

This clone is a singleton in its sample. This chain links TRBV7-2 with TRBJ2-5; D is uncertain. CDR1 SGHTA and CDR2 FQGNSA come from the germline V gene. V was shortened by 8 bases and J by 0 bases, with 13 bases between the two germline ends. This CDR3 contains 14 residues. The CDR3 here is CASSRGSYQETQYF. In nucleotides, the CDR3 is TGTGCCAGCTCCCGCGGCAGCTACCAAGAGACCCAGTACTTC.

The CDR3 sequence: CASSLGGFLPEAFF. The CDR3 nucleotides are TGCGCCAGCAGCTTGGGAGGGTTTCTGCCTGAAGCTTTCTTT. The V call is TRBV5-1, the J call TRBJ1-1; D unresolved. Trimming shortened V by 0 bases and J by 6 bases, and 12 bases separated the two germline ends. The CDR3 extends over 14 amino acids. Germline lookup yields CDR1 SGHRS and CDR2 YFSETQ.

In nucleotides, the CDR3 is TGTGCCAGCAGCCCAATCCAGAGCCCGCGGCCCTACGAGCAGTACTTC. It yields the protein CASSPIQSPRPYEQYF. V is TRBV9 and J is TRBJ2-7; D gene uncertain. Germline V gives CDR1 SGDLS, CDR2 YYNGEE. The CDR3 spans 16 residues. Deletions cut 4 bases from V and 2 bases from J, with 19 bases between.

This chain joins TRBV28 and TRBJ2-3; D not certain. Germline-derived CDR1 and CDR2 are MDHEN and SYDVKM. The CDR3 extends over 12 amino acids. V lost 6 bases and J 10 bases, leaving 14 bases between the germline ends. CDR3 nucleotides: TGTGCCAGCAGCCGTAACCTTAAAGCGCAGTATTTT. Its protein is CASSRNLKAQYF.

This chain joins TRBV18 and TRBJ1-1, with 7 bases aligning to TRBD1. This CDR3 region has 14 residues. CDR1 is KGHSH, CDR2 LQKENI, per germline. The V and J ends lost 2 bases and 6 bases, in that order; junction bases with no gene match: 6. The CDR3 DNA sequence: TGTGCCAGCTCACCAGACAGGGCTTACCCTGAAGCTTTCTTT. Protein product: CASSPDRAYPEAFF.

The rearrangement links TRBV30 to TRBJ1-2; 7 bases are shared with TRBD1. With V trimmed by 2 bases and J by 5 bases, 5 bases remained unmatched. Germline V gene sequence: CDR1 GTSNPN, CDR2 SVGIG (reference sequence). The CDR3 covers 13 residues. CDR3 sequence (DNA): TGTGCCTGGAGTAGCAGGGGGAGTTATGGCTACACCTTC. This gives the protein CAWSSRGSYGYTF.

This rearrangement joins TRBV6-6 to TRBJ2-7; 8 nucleotides agree with TRBD1. CDR3 length: 13 amino acids. Unmatched junction bases numbered 10, after V lost 6 bases and J lost 9 bases. The germline V gene encodes CDR1 MNHNY and CDR2 SVGAGI (reference sequence). CDR3 sequence: CASSQRTGPGQYF. CDR3 DNA: TGTGCCAGCAGCCAAAGGACAGGGCCAGGGCAGTACTTC.

This chain uses TRBV18 with TRBJ1-1; no reliable D call. Trimming left V 3 bases short and J 4 bases short, with 21 bases between. The CDR3 totals 17 residues. Germline CDR1 and CDR2: KGHSH and LQKENI. The CDR3 nucleotides read TGTGCCAGCTCACCGCGCATCCCCTACCTAGGAGTCACTGAAGCTTTCTTT. It yields the protein CASSPRIPYLGVTEAFF.

This chain uses TRBV30 with TRBJ2-3, with a weak D call TRBD2 (6 bases). Germline assignment: CDR1 GTSNPN and CDR2 SVGIG (reference sequence). The CDR3 length is 15 residues. Trimming removed 2 bases from V and 3 bases from J, with 15 bases in between. The CDR3 spells CAWSRREKGTDTQYF. The CDR3 coding sequence is TGTGCCTGGAGTAGGAGGGAGAAAGGGACAGATACGCAGTATTTT.

The chain carries TRBV30 and TRBJ1-4, with D unresolved. The CDR3 length is 15 residues. In germline, CDR1 is GTSNPN, CDR2 SVGIG (reference sequence). Trimming took off 1 base at V and 5 bases at J, with 14 bases between the two ends. The CDR3 DNA reads as TGTGCCTGGAGTGACGGGCACTTAAAAAATGAAAAACTGTTTTTT. This encodes CAWSDGHLKNEKLFF.

The chain uses TRBV25-1 and TRBJ2-1; TRBD2 might be the D (6 bases). Trimming pared 6 bases from V and 4 bases from J, leaving 16 bases between. The CDR3 has 15 amino acids. Germline CDR1 reads MGHDK; CDR2 reads SYGVNS. CDR3 protein: CASRSSAEEYNEQFF. In nucleotides, the CDR3 is TGTGCCAGCAGATCTAGCGCCGAGGAATACAATGAGCAGTTCTTC.